A selection of T cell receptor beta chains follows, all from one sample in a study of T-cell reconstitution after alpha-beta-depleted transplantation in children. TCRdb analysed the PCR reads with MiXCR anew, one entry per CDR3 protein. The table has over 100,000 distinct CDR3 sequences, 4.5% to 7.5% seen once. This sample comprised PBMCs, mostly from graft donor cells, obtained 60 days after TCRalphabeta/CD19-depleted stem cell transplant. The receptors were sampled from a female patient under 10 years old who had a stem cell transplant for Fanconi anemia, so the T cells may come from the graft donor. The CDR3 runs from the conserved cysteine through the conserved F or W. The D gene is left open where the match is weak. The size field is filled for only some rows; it gives once, few, many or a size class.

>TRBV24-1|many|TRBJ1-2|NA
CASRGEGGYTF
TGTGCCAGCAGGGGCGAGGGTGGCTACACCTTC
>TRBV5-1|NA|TRBJ2-5|TRBD2
CASNSGLAGGKETQYF
TGCGCCAGCAATAGTGGACTAGCGGGGGGGAAAGAGACCCAGTACTTC
>TRBV20-1|NA|TRBJ1-1|NA
CSASLRSMNTEAFF
TGCAGTGCTAGCCTCAGGTCAATGAACACTGAAGCTTTCTTT
>TRBV20-1|few|TRBJ2-7|NA
CSALATGWVYEQYF
TGCAGTGCCCTTGCTACCGGGTGGGTGTACGAGCAGTACTTC
>TRBV12-3/TRBV12-4|many|TRBJ2-3|NA
CASSFGGNTDTQYF
TGTGCCAGCAGTTTCGGGGGAAACACAGATACGCAGTATTTT
>TRBV6-1|NA|TRBJ1-2|NA
CASKKYRTGSVYGYTF
TGTGCCAGCAAAAAGTATCGTACAGGGTCGGTCTATGGCTACACCTTC
>TRBV14|many|TRBJ2-5|NA
CASSQDTYAQYF
TGTGCCAGCAGCCAAGACACATACGCCCAGTACTTC
>TRBV5-1|many|TRBJ2-2|NA
CASSPYLQSNTGELFF
TGCGCCAGCAGCCCGTACCTCCAGTCGAACACCGGGGAGCTGTTTTTT
>TRBV10-3|many|TRBJ2-3|NA
CAISEGHRAPFDTQYF
TGTGCCATCAGTGAGGGTCATAGGGCCCCCTTTGATACGCAGTATTTT
>TRBV18|few|TRBJ2-3|TRBD2
CASSPGLEGTDTQYF
TGTGCCAGCTCACCGGGACTAGAGGGCACAGATACGCAGTATTTT
>TRBV11-2|many|TRBJ2-1|NA
CASSLGFYISYNEQFF
TGTGCCAGCAGCTTAGGGTTCTATATCTCCTACAATGAGCAGTTCTTC
>TRBV15|NA|TRBJ2-5|NA
CATSRRDQETQYF
TGTGCCACCAGCAGGAGGGACCAAGAGACCCAGTACTTC
>TRBV20-1|many|TRBJ2-1|NA
CSAPSGQDYNEQFF
TGCAGTGCCCCGTCCGGGCAGGACTACAATGAGCAGTTCTTC
>TRBV20-1|NA|TRBJ2-5|NA
CSAPAPRTYQETQYF
TGCAGTGCACCAGCCCCTAGGACTTACCAAGAGACCCAGTACTTC
>TRBV18|many|TRBJ2-3|NA
CASSPRGTDTQYF
TGTGCCAGCTCACCAAGGGGCACAGATACGCAGTATTTT
>TRBV29-1|NA|TRBJ1-2|TRBD1
CSAQTGGASNTF
TGCAGCGCCCAGACAGGGGGCGCAAGTAACACCTTC
>TRBV6-2/TRBV6-3|many|TRBJ2-7|TRBD1
CASSYSRGGEQYF
TGTGCCAGCAGTTACTCGAGAGGGGGCGAACAGTACTTC
>TRBV4-1|many|TRBJ2-7|NA
CASSQGSGGYEQYF
TGCGCCAGCAGCCAAGGTTCCGGGGGCTACGAGCAGTACTTC
>TRBV5-1|many|TRBJ2-1|TRBD2
CASSLERIRLAGVVNEQFF
TGCGCCAGCAGCTTGGAAAGGATTCGACTAGCGGGAGTAGTGAATGAGCAGTTCTTC
>TRBV9|many|TRBJ2-3|TRBD2
CASSVEASGSYTVLSDTQYF
TGTGCCAGCAGCGTAGAGGCTAGCGGGAGTTACACGGTTTTATCAGATACGCAGTATTTT
>TRBV2|NA|TRBJ2-4|TRBD1
CASRQRTGQAKNIQYF
TGTGCCAGCAGACAAAGGACAGGGCAGGCCAAAAACATTCAGTACTTC
>TRBV29-1|few|TRBJ1-4|NA
CSAFPIGVGEKLFF
TGCAGCGCCTTTCCAATCGGGGTCGGGGAAAAACTGTTTTTT
>TRBV2|many|TRBJ2-3|TRBD2
CASSEAPGQTTSGNKWETQYF
TGTGCCAGCAGTGAGGCCCCGGGACAGACTACTAGCGGGAACAAATGGGAAACGCAGTATTTT
>TRBV4-1|many|TRBJ2-7|NA
CASSQDWGDLYEQYF
TGCGCCAGCAGCCAAGATTGGGGGGACCTCTACGAGCAGTACTTC
>TRBV27|many|TRBJ1-5|NA
CASSATPGLSNQPQHF
TGTGCCAGCAGTGCGACTCCTGGACTTAGCAATCAGCCCCAGCATTTT
>TRBV20-1|many|TRBJ2-7|NA
CSARDFLTGAGSPYEQYF
TGCAGTGCTAGAGATTTTTTAACCGGGGCAGGGAGTCCGTACGAGCAGTACTTC
>TRBV7-3|NA|TRBJ2-5|NA
CASSLTRPDAVETQYF
TGTGCCAGCAGCTTAACCCGGCCCGACGCCGTAGAGACCCAGTACTTC
>TRBV7-3|many|TRBJ2-1|NA
CASSLRQGVYNEQFF
TGTGCCAGCAGCTTAAGGCAGGGCGTCTACAATGAGCAGTTCTTC
>TRBV20-1|NA|TRBJ2-5|NA
CSASAQGRETQYF
TGCAGTGCTAGTGCGCAGGGAAGGGAGACCCAGTACTTC
>TRBV10-3|many|TRBJ2-7|NA
CAISERSAQARGEQYF
TGTGCCATCAGTGAGCGGTCTGCCCAGGCCCGAGGCGAGCAGTACTTC
>TRBV5-1|many|TRBJ1-3|NA
CASSWDSGNTIYF
TGCGCCAGCAGCTGGGACTCTGGAAACACCATATATTTT
>TRBV5-1|many|TRBJ2-7|NA
CASSSWQGDEQYF
TGCGCCAGCAGTTCATGGCAAGGCGACGAGCAGTACTTC
>TRBV27|many|TRBJ2-1|TRBD1
CASSGTGVLNNEQFF
TGTGCCAGCAGTGGGACAGGGGTCCTGAACAATGAGCAGTTCTTC